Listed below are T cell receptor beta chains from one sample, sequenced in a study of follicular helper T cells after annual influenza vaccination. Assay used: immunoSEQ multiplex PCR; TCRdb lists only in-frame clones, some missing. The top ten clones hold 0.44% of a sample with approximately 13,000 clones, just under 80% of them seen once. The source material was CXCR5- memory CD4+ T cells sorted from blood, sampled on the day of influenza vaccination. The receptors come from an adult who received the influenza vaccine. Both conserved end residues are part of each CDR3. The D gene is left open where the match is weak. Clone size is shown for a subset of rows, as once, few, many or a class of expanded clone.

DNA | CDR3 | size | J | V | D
TGTGCCAGCAGTTCGGACGGCCTTTCCAATCAGCCCCAGCATTTT | CASSSDGLSNQPQHF | - | TRBJ1-5 | TRBV6-1 | -
TGTGCCTGGAGCCCACTTACCTCGAATGAAAAACTGTTTTTT | CAWSPLTSNEKLFF | - | TRBJ1-4 | TRBV30 | -
TGTGCCAGCAGCGCTCAAGCCGGCGGGGGGGCCGGAGATACGCAGTATTTT | CASSAQAGGGAGDTQYF | - | TRBJ2-3 | TRBV9 | TRBD2
TGTGCCAGCAGCCAAGATCGGCGGATCAGCGGGGGTGTTGAGACCCAGTACTTC | CASSQDRRISGGVETQYF | - | TRBJ2-5 | TRBV14 | TRBD2
TGTGCCAGCAGCTCCGGGATAGGGAAGGATCCCTGGGCCAACGTCCTGACTTTC | CASSSGIGKDPWANVLTF | - | TRBJ2-6 | TRBV9 | -
TGTGCCAGCAGCAACAGGAGGTCTGGCTACACCTTC | CASSNRRSGYTF | few | TRBJ1-2 | TRBV28 | -
TGTGCCAGCAGTTCCCTAAACAGGGCTAACTATGGCTACACCTTC | CASSSLNRANYGYTF | - | TRBJ1-2 | TRBV28 | -
TGTGCCAGCAGCTATCCCCGGGACGCCGGCTCCTACGAGCAGTACTTC | CASSYPRDAGSYEQYF | - | TRBJ2-7 | TRBV2 | -
TGTGCCAGTAGTATGTGGCAGTCCTACGAGCAGTACTTC | CASSMWQSYEQYF | - | TRBJ2-7 | TRBV19 | -
TGCGCCAGCAGTCCCGGGGCAGGGTCTGGCTACGAGCAGTACTTC | CASSPGAGSGYEQYF | few | TRBJ2-7 | TRBV10-1 | -
TGCAGTGCTACGGGACAACACGAGCAGTACTTC | CSATGQHEQYF | - | TRBJ2-7 | TRBV20-1 | -
TGCGCCAGCAGCTTGAATCCCACAGATACGCAGTATTTT | CASSLNPTDTQYF | - | TRBJ2-3 | TRBV5-1 | -
TGTGCCAGCAGTCCCCGTGGACAGGGACAGGGTTCACCCCTCCACTTT | CASSPRGQGQGSPLHF | - | TRBJ1-6 | TRBV28 | TRBD1
TGTGCCACCAGAGGTTCTCCGGGACAGGGTTCTTACGAGCAGTACTTC | CATRGSPGQGSYEQYF | - | TRBJ2-7 | TRBV15 | TRBD1
TGTGCCAGCAGTCTAACAGGGGGTGAAAAACTGTTTTTT | CASSLTGGEKLFF | - | TRBJ1-4 | TRBV28 | TRBD1